This TCR beta chain was obtained from a study of T cell responses to AZD1222 COVID-19 vaccine (dated by TCRdb to the early 2020s). About the investigation overall: A total of just over 230 trial participants underwent TCR sequencing, of whom 200 to 220 had received two doses of AZD1222 and about 25 had received two doses of the MenACWY control vaccine. Trial participants were enrolled by age into 18-55, 56-69 and 70-plus year subgroups, with approximately 150, 28 and 58 TCR-sequenced participants respectively.

Read against the paper, the sample's time point label means: about 28 days (+/-7) after the second vaccine dose. AZD1222 recipients given second doses at about 4 weeks or at about 12 weeks were pooled, since spike-specific TCR depth and breadth were not found to differ between the two schedules. Vaccinee samples came from UK trials COV001 and COV002, including a single-blind randomized controlled phase 2/3 trial of AZD1222 (ChAdOx1 nCoV-19) in healthy adults. Trial participant PBMC samples were collected at day 0 and day 28 after the second dose for TCRbeta chain sequencing. The CDR3 regions of human TCRbeta chains were analyzed by immunosequencing. Processing in the source paper ran as follows. Repertoire TCRs were checked for matches against a reference library of SARS-CoV-2-specific TCRs that had been generated using the MIRA antigen-specificity platform. Breadth was defined as the fraction of unique TCRs that were SARS-CoV-2-associated. Depth was defined as the fraction of total T cells that were SARS-CoV-2-associated. Using the MIRA data, every spike-specific TCR was mapped to the spike region that the TCR reacted to and assigned to either a CD4 or a CD8 class. Log10-transformed breadth and depth values were compared by one-way ANOVA with Sidak's multiple comparisons tests. The immuneACCESS repertoire file appears here via TCRdb, limited to in-frame rearrangements. These files lack a portion of the clones; in checked studies, under half of the deficit traces to unresolved V genes, and the cause of the others is not known. V and J calls and clone size are given by that table; D and trimming were obtained from the DNA. Recorded for this sample are some 120,000 clones; 65% to 90% of them occurred a single time. The biggest ten clones account for about 28% of the sample.

Turning to this clone: Its antigen remains unidentified. Qualities for individual bases were not recorded, and no much larger clone is one base off.

The CDR3 sequence holds 14 residues, the cysteine and phenylalanine included. Only the CDR3 portion is preserved as DNA: 42 bases, with reading frame beginning at the first base. Cut back by 5 bases and 5 bases, the V and J ends lie 15 bases apart. The germline V gene provides CDR1 SNHLY and CDR2 FYNNEI. Broad study findings and their caveats: Epitopes outside the regions mutated in the B.1.351 and B.1.1.7 variants were reportedly recognized by nearly half of the unique spike-specific TCRs. Because no day 14 peak-response samples were available, the repertoires could be characterized only after the peak T cell response. The vaccine-associated CD4 TCRs covered the entire spike protein, and the dominant responses fell in regions 160-218 and 743-854. The 56-69-year group was small, and its depth increase did not reach significance, likely because of low power. After two AZD1222 doses, both the breadth and the depth of spike-specific TCRs were significantly higher than at day 0 and than in MenACWY recipients. Most participants were white British and females outnumbered males, and the authors suggested that clonal diversity may have been underestimated. Conclusions about previously exposed vaccinees were limited because only six AZD1222 recipients were SARS-CoV-2 seropositive at baseline.

This chain joins TRBV2 to TRBJ1-1, with no confident D gene call. The sequence was collected from an adult who received the AZD1222 COVID-19 vaccine. Specimen: peripheral blood, collected 28 days after the second AZD1222 dose. The CDR3 has the sequence CASSTQSAGTEAFF. The DNA sequence is as follows: TGTGCCAGCAGTACACAGAGCGCGGGTACTGAAGCTTTCTTT.